The 14 T cell receptor beta chains below were found in one sample sequenced in a study of T cells in Graves' hyperthyroidism and ophthalmopathy. Amplification targeted TCR beta CDR3 regions from RNA transcripts. In the first-round RT-PCR of the TCR CDR3, the HTBI primer set was used. TCRdb used MiXCR to reprocess the multiplex PCR reads, holding one entry per CDR3 protein. The table includes about 530,000 distinct CDR3 sequences, more than 15% detected once. The sequencing input was blood. Source of these receptors: a woman aged 18-30 years with Graves' ophthalmopathy.

This chain connects TRBV4-1 to TRBJ2-2; TRBD2 agrees at 9 bases. This CDR3 is 18 amino acids long. V lost 0 bases to trimming and J lost 2 bases; unmatched junction nucleotides: 7. Looked up from germline, CDR1 is MGHRA and CDR2 is YSYEKL. CDR3 region: CASSQEERLADNTGELFF. The CDR3 nucleotides are TGCGCCAGCAGCCAAGAAGAAAGACTAGCGGACAACACCGGGGAGCTGTTTTTT.

The chain links TRBV19 to TRBJ2-2; D unresolved. CDR3 length equals 12 residues. The germline gives CDR1 LNHDA, CDR2 SQIVND (reference sequence). V lost 8 bases and J 6 bases, leaving 10 bases between the germline ends. The DNA of the CDR3 is TGTGCCAGTCCAAACCTTTCCGGGGAGCTGTTTTTT. Its translation: CASPNLSGELFF.

This clonotype was found many times. This chain uses TRBV30 with TRBJ2-5; perhaps D is TRBD1 or TRBD2 (6 bases each). The CDR3 extends over 13 amino acids. Germline V CDR1 and CDR2: GTSNPN, SVGIG (reference sequence). Trimming took 5 bases from V and 5 from J, leaving 15 bases between them. The CDR3 reads CAWARGHWETQYF. CDR3 sequence (DNA): TGTGCCTGGGCCCGGGGGCATTGGGAGACCCAGTACTTC.

At least ten counts were recorded for this clonotype. The chain employs TRBV6-2 or TRBV6-3 and TRBJ1-5; no reliable D call. V was cut by 8 bases and J by 2 bases, with 10 bases left in between. The CDR3 is 13 residues long. Germline V gene lookup returns CDR1 MNHEY and CDR2 SVGEGT. The DNA of the CDR3 is TGTGCCAGCGCCGAAAGAGGCAATCAGCCCCAGCATTTT. Translating gives CASAERGNQPQHF.

This clonotype was recorded a few times. This chain connects TRBV28 to TRBJ2-2, with D uncertain. The CDR3 totals 14 residues. Trimming took 3 bases from V and 2 from J, leaving 7 bases between them. The V gene's germline CDR1 is MDHEN and CDR2 SYDVKM. The CDR3 loop reads CASSFRSNTGELFF. CDR3 sequence (DNA): TGTGCCAGCAGTTTTAGGTCAAACACCGGGGAGCTGTTTTTT.

This clonotype was counted only a few times. J is TRBJ2-5 and V is TRBV2, with D possibly being TRBD1 (5 bases). This CDR3 is 13 amino acids long. V gave up 4 bases and J gave up 7 bases, with 13 bases separating them. Germline lookup yields CDR1 SNHLY and CDR2 FYNNEI. The CDR3 reads CASSGTVGVTQYF. Here the CDR3 DNA reads TGTGCCAGCAGTGGGACCGTAGGGGTGACCCAGTACTTC. Based on the CDR3 plus reference TRBV2 and TRBJ2-5, the full variable domain is EPEVTQTPSHQVTQMGQEVILRCVPISNHLYFYWYRQILGQKVEFLVSFYNNEISEKSEIFDDQFSVERPDGSNFTLKIRSTKLEDSAMYFCASSGTVGVTQYFGPGTRLLVL.

This clonotype was recorded only once. This clone may be a read error of a much larger clone one base away. The CDR3 end shows no conserved phenylalanine or tryptophan, and so a read error is likely. The chain recombines TRBV7-6 with TRBJ1-5, with a weak D call TRBD1 (5 bases). The CDR3 is 15 amino acids. Germline-derived CDR1 and CDR2 are SGHVS and FNYEAQ. V was shortened by 5 bases and J by 2 bases, with 13 bases between the two germline ends. CDR3 protein: CASSRGPNGNQPQHL. CDR3 nucleotides: TGTGCCAGCAGCAGGGGTCCCAACGGCAATCAGCCCCAGCATCTT.

The chain couples TRBV7-3 to TRBJ2-3; D possibly corresponds to TRBD2 (6 bases). Germline lookup yields CDR1 SGHTA and CDR2 FQGTGA. Trimming stripped 5 bases from V and 4 bases from J, with 16 bases between. This CDR3 comprises 15 residues. The CDR3 coding sequence is TGTGCCAGCAGCCAAGTCCCTAGCGAAGCAGATACGCAGTATTTT. This sequence encodes CASSQVPSEADTQYF.

A few counts support this clonotype. The CDR3 bases are TGTGCCAGCAGCGTCCCTAGCGGTGCGGATAGCTCCTACGAGCAGTACTTC. This translates into CASSVPSGADSSYEQYF. J is TRBJ2-7 and V is TRBV6-1; 7 bases align to TRBD2. V was clipped by 6 bases and J by 0 bases; unmatched bases: 14. The germline V gene encodes CDR1 MNHNS and CDR2 SASEGT. The CDR3 covers 17 residues.

The V gene is TRBV12-5, the J gene TRBJ1-2; TRBD1 might be the D (5 bases). Germline V gene lookup returns CDR1 LGHNT and CDR2 FRNRAP. CDR3 length: 14 amino acids. V lost 1 base to trimming and J lost 6 bases, with 12 bases between them. CDR3 loop: CASGLAGRGNGYTF. In nucleotides, the CDR3 is TGTGCTAGTGGTTTGGCAGGGAGGGGCAATGGCTACACCTTC.

This clonotype was counted ten times or more. The V call is TRBV11-3, the J call TRBJ1-5; TRBD1 might be the D (5 bases). The length of the CDR3 is 16 residues. V lost 5 bases to trimming and J lost 4 bases, with 18 bases between them. The V gene's germline CDR1 is SGHNT and CDR2 YENEEA. The CDR3 coding sequence is TGTGCCAGCAGCATACACCGGGGGGACGGTAATCAGCCCCAGCATTTT. Its protein product is CASSIHRGDGNQPQHF.

This clonotype was recorded a few times. This chain links TRBV29-1 with TRBJ2-5; the D gene is possibly TRBD1 (6 bases). Germline loops: CDR1 SQVTM, CDR2 ANQGSEA. The CDR3 contains 12 residues. CDR3 region: CTTTRGQETQYF. The CDR3 region has the DNA TGCACCACCACCAGGGGTCAAGAGACCCAGTACTTC.

This clonotype came up many times. The V and J genes are TRBV6-2 or TRBV6-3 and TRBJ2-1, with TRBD2 matching 11 bases. J lost 5 bases, V lost 5 bases, and 5 bases had no gene match. The CDR3 extends over 15 amino acids. Looked up from germline, CDR1 is MNHEY and CDR2 is SVGEGT. The CDR3 DNA sequence: TGTGCCAGCAGTCCCCGACTAGCGGGAAACAATGAGCAGTTCTTC. It encodes CASSPRLAGNNEQFF.

This clonotype has ten or more counts. The V call is TRBV30, the J call TRBJ1-1, with D unresolved. Germline loops: CDR1 GTSNPN, CDR2 SVGIG (reference sequence). CDR3 length equals 17 residues. Trimming removed 2 bases at V and 4 bases at J, with 23 bases between. The CDR3 here is CAWSREAYGEWGTEAFF. CDR3 bases: TGTGCCTGGAGTAGGGAGGCATACGGTGAGTGGGGCACTGAAGCTTTCTTT.